The source of this T cell receptor beta chain is a study of CD8 T cells in Susac syndrome. Study results and caveats: The relatively small number of individuals in the TCR sequencing and HLA analysis was acknowledged by the study.

The RNA input was about 0.5 to 1 ug, and it was reverse transcribed with random hexamers. It was immunoSEQ multiplex PCR that amplified TCR beta CDR3 across 54 Vbeta and 13 Jbeta. TCRdb reprocessed the immunoSEQ multiplex PCR reads via MiXCR and lists one record per CDR3 protein. The sample contains 95,000 to 150,000 distinct CDR3 sequences, 85% to 95% of which appear only once. Negative isolation was used for CD8+ and CD4+ T cells, and FACS enrichment was applied to TEMRA cells. Trimming removed 1 base at V and 9 bases at J, with 13 bases between. The CDR3 has 14 amino acids. This clonotype was detected only once. The antigen remains unidentified.

The sequence derives from a human donor with Susac syndrome. What was sequenced was CD8+ T cells from PBMCs. This chain connects TRBV12-3 or TRBV12-4 to TRBJ1-5, with D uncertain. CDR3 amino acids: CASSLGTARRPQHF. Here the CDR3 DNA reads TGTGCCAGCAGTTTAGGGACGGCTAGACGGCCCCAGCATTTT.